The 13 T cell receptor beta chains below were found in one sample sequenced in a study of blood T cell repertoires in COVID-19. Sequencing was performed with immunoSEQ multiplex PCR; in TCRdb, only in-frame clones are kept and a portion is missing. The sample gives approximately 210,000 clones, roughly 94% of which show up once; roughly 0.76% is in the top ten. Input material: peripheral blood. These receptors all come from a man aged 25-40 years with COVID-19, enrolled during active disease.

The V call is TRBV5-1, the J call TRBJ1-5; 7 bases are shared with TRBD1. Germline values: CDR1 SGHRS, CDR2 YFSETQ. This CDR3 contains 17 residues. J gave up 10 bases and V 2 bases, and 18 bases lay outside the gene matches. The CDR3 nucleotides read TGCGCCAGCAGCTTACGCAGGCAGGGGGATCGTCTAAGTCCCCAGCATTTT. Its protein product is CASSLRRQGDRLSPQHF. Using reference TRBV5-1 and TRBJ1-5 for the parts outside the CDR3, the full variable domain is KAGVTQTPRYLIKTRGQQVTLSCSPISGHRSVSWYQQTPGQGLQFLFEYFSETQRNKGNFPGRFSGRQFSNSRSEMNVSTLELGDSALYLCASSLRRQGDRLSPQHFGDGTRLSIL.

In its sample, this clone was seen once. The V gene is TRBV7-9, the J gene TRBJ1-3, with D perhaps matching TRBD1 (5 bases). The germline V gene has CDR1 SEHNR and CDR2 FQNEAQ (reference sequence). V was cut by 1 base and J by 0 bases, with 16 bases left in between. The CDR3 is made up of 18 amino acids. CDR3 residues: CASSLGSPGPISGNTIYF. The CDR3 nucleotides are TGTGCCAGCAGCTTAGGCTCTCCAGGGCCTATCTCTGGAAACACCATATATTTT.

This clone was found a few times. This rearrangement joins TRBV7-9 to TRBJ2-7, with TRBD1 identical over 8 bases. This CDR3 spans 14 amino acids. V gave up 5 bases and J gave up 2 bases; unmatched junction bases: 5. Germline V gene sequence: CDR1 SEHNR, CDR2 FQNEAQ (reference sequence). The CDR3 is CASSPDRAAYEQYF. The CDR3 nucleotides are TGTGCCAGCAGCCCGGACAGGGCAGCCTACGAGCAGTACTTC. Based on the CDR3 plus reference TRBV7-9 and TRBJ2-7, the full variable domain is DTGVSQNPRHKITKRGQNVTFRCDPISEHNRLYWYRQTLGQGPEFLTYFQNEAQLEKSRLLSDRFSAERPKGSFSTLEIQRTEQGDSAMYLCASSPDRAAYEQYFGPGTRLTVT.

The chain couples TRBV9 to TRBJ1-4; D might be TRBD1 (6 bases). The CDR3 length is 14 residues. The V and J ends lost 4 bases and 3 bases respectively, with 10 bases between them. CDR1 and CDR2 (germline): SGDLS, YYNGEE. The CDR3 sequence: CASSPGTPNEKLFF. In DNA, the CDR3 is TGTGCCAGCAGCCCCGGGACACCTAATGAAAAACTGTTTTTT.

The V and J genes are TRBV9 and TRBJ1-3, with D possibly being TRBD1 (6 bases). Germline CDR1 reads SGDLS; CDR2 reads YYNGEE. V was clipped by 3 bases and J by 2 bases, with 12 bases between them. This CDR3 comprises 15 residues. Here the CDR3 DNA reads TGTGCCAGCAGCGAGGGACACGGGGCTGGAAACACCATATATTTT. This encodes CASSEGHGAGNTIYF.

CDR3 in amino acids: CASRQGRVETQYF. In DNA, the CDR3 is TGTGCCAGCAGACAGGGGCGAGTGGAGACCCAGTACTTC. The chain employs TRBV2 and TRBJ2-5; 7 positions match TRBD1. Germline lookup yields CDR1 SNHLY and CDR2 FYNNEI. The CDR3 sequence is 13 residues long. V lost 6 bases, J lost 5 bases, and 6 bases stayed unmatched.

The chain uses TRBV3-1 (or the pseudogene TRBV3-2) and TRBJ1-1; the match to TRBD1 covers 7 bases. This CDR3 has 13 amino acids. Trimming took 10 bases from V and 2 from J; bases not matched to a gene: 7. Germline lookup yields CDR1 LGHDT and CDR2 YNNKEL (reference sequence). CDR3 in amino acids: CATAGTANTEAFF. The CDR3 DNA reads as TGTGCCACTGCCGGGACAGCAAACACTGAAGCTTTCTTT.

The chain couples TRBV18 to TRBJ2-3; D is possibly TRBD1 (5 bases). V lost 3 bases and J 2 bases, leaving 12 bases between the germline ends. CDR1 KGHSH and CDR2 LQKENI come from the germline V gene. CDR3 size: 15 residues. The CDR3 DNA is TGTGCCAGCTCACCTAGTAGACAGTTCACAGATACGCAGTATTTT. Its protein product is CASSPSRQFTDTQYF.

This clone showed up just once. The chain links TRBV6-5 to TRBJ2-4; perhaps TRBD1 as D (6 bases). The germline V and J ends were trimmed by 5 bases and 0 bases, with 8 bases remaining between them. Per germline, CDR1 MNHEY and CDR2 SVGAGI. This CDR3 spans 14 amino acids. DNA of the CDR3: TGTGCCAGCAGTACAGGGTTAGCCAAAAACATTCAGTACTTC. Its translation is CASSTGLAKNIQYF.

The chain links TRBV5-6 to TRBJ1-1, with D hard to call. CDR1 SGHDT and CDR2 YYEEEE come from the germline V gene. The CDR3 is 12 amino acids. V was clipped by 2 bases and J by 5 bases, with 7 bases between them. The CDR3 region is CASSFRETEAFF. The CDR3 nucleotides read TGTGCCAGCAGCTTTAGGGAGACTGAAGCTTTCTTT.

The J gene is TRBJ1-3, the V gene TRBV2; 8 nucleotides align to TRBD1. CDR1 and CDR2 from the germline V gene are SNHLY and FYNNEI. V shed 6 bases and J 4 bases; nucleotides not matched to a gene: 5. The CDR3 contains 14 residues. The CDR3 DNA follows: TGTGCCAGCAGCCCGGACAGGGTCGGAAACACCATATATTTT. It specifies CASSPDRVGNTIYF.

A single count supports this clone. Here the CDR3 DNA reads TGTGCCAGCTCACTCGGGACAGCCCGCTCTGGAAACACCATATATTTT. This sequence encodes CASSLGTARSGNTIYF. The chain has TRBV18 and TRBJ1-3; 7 bases map to TRBD1. CDR3 length: 16 amino acids. Germline V gives CDR1 KGHSH, CDR2 LQKENI. Unmatched junction bases numbered 6, after V lost 4 bases and J lost 0 bases.

The chain combines TRBV4-1 with TRBJ1-1, with D possibly matching TRBD1 (6 bases). CDR3 size: 15 residues. Trimming pared 3 bases from V and 3 bases from J, leaving 14 bases between. CDR1 is MGHRA and CDR2 is YSYEKL in the germline V gene. The chain's CDR3 is CASSHRPGADTEAFF. Written as DNA, the CDR3 is TGCGCCAGCAGCCATAGGCCAGGGGCGGACACTGAAGCTTTCTTT.